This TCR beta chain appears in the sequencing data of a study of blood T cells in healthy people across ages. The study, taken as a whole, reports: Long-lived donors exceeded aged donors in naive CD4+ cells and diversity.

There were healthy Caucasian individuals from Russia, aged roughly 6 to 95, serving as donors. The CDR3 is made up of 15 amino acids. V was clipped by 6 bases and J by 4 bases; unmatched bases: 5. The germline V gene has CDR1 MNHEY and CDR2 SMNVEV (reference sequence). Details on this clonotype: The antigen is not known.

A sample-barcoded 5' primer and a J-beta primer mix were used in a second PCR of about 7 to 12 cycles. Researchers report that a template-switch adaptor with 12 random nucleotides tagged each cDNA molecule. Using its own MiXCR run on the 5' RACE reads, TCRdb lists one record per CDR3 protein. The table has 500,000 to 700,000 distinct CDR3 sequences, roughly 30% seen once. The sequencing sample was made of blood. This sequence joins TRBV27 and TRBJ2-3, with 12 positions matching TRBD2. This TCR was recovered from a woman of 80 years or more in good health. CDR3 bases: TGTGCCAGCAGGTGGACTAGCGGGGTCTCAGATACGCAGTATTTT. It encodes CASRWTSGVSDTQYF.